The 7 T cell receptor beta chains below come from one sample, sequenced in a study of blood T cell repertoires in COVID-19. Only in-frame clones appear in the TCRdb table, and some are missing; sequencing was by immunoSEQ multiplex PCR. The sample contains about 150,000 clones, roughly 87% of which appear only once. The sequenced material came from PBMCs or T cells enriched from blood (not recorded which). These receptors originate from a woman in her thirties or forties who had been exposed to COVID-19.

The rearrangement links TRBV6-2 or TRBV6-3 to TRBJ1-4; the D gene is possibly TRBD1 (6 bases). V was pared by 6 bases and J by 8 bases, with 10 bases between. This CDR3 region has 12 residues. The germline V gene has CDR1 MNHEY and CDR2 SVGEGT. CDR3 amino acids: CASSTGPEKLFF. The CDR3 nucleotides read TGTGCCAGCAGCACAGGGCCCGAAAAACTGTTTTTT.

V is TRBV6-5 and J is TRBJ2-7; 7 nucleotides agree with TRBD1. This CDR3 spans 13 amino acids. Germline-derived CDR1 and CDR2 are MNHEY and SVGAGI. Trimming took 6 bases from V and 4 from J; bases not matched to a gene: 6. The CDR3 nucleotides are TGTGCCAGCAGCGTGGACAGGTATTACGAGCAGTACTTC. This translates into CASSVDRYYEQYF.

The chain's CDR3 is CSVEDYWAGGGYEQYF. The CDR3 nucleotides read TGCAGCGTTGAAGACTATTGGGCGGGAGGAGGCTACGAGCAGTACTTC. V and J are TRBV29-1 and TRBJ2-7; 8 nucleotides align to TRBD2. Trimming took 0 bases from V and 3 from J; bases not matched to a gene: 10. Per germline, CDR1 SQVTM and CDR2 ANQGSEA. The CDR3 is 16 residues long.

V and J are TRBV29-1 and TRBJ1-3; the D gene is possibly TRBD1 (5 bases). The V end was cut by 7 bases, the J end by 2 bases, with 18 bases between. Germline assignment: CDR1 SQVTM and CDR2 ANQGSEA. The CDR3 spans 15 residues. The CDR3 here is CSATGVLGAGNTIYF. In nucleotides, the CDR3 is TGCAGCGCCACGGGGGTTTTGGGGGCTGGAAACACCATATATTTT.

The J gene is TRBJ2-1, the V gene TRBV5-4; 8 positions agree with TRBD2. CDR3 length: 12 residues. The germline CDR1 and CDR2 sequences are SGHNT and YYREEE (reference sequence). J gave up 5 bases and V 9 bases, and 4 bases lay outside the gene matches. The CDR3 region is CAMGLDDNEQFF. The CDR3 coding sequence is TGTGCCATGGGACTAGATGACAATGAGCAGTTCTTC.

The J gene is TRBJ1-2, the V gene TRBV6-1; D unresolved. V shed 3 bases and J shed 4 bases, with 3 bases lying between them. The CDR3 consists of 11 residues. Germline CDR1 MNHNS, CDR2 SASEGT. As DNA, the CDR3 is TGTGCCAGCAGTGACAGCTATGGCTACACCTTC. Translated: CASSDSYGYTF.

This chain links TRBV10-3 with TRBJ2-5; TRBD2 agrees at 7 bases. CDR3 length: 15 amino acids. The J segment lost 5 bases and the V segment lost 8 bases, leaving 14 bases of the junction unmatched. Germline lookup yields CDR1 ENHRY and CDR2 SYGVKD. The CDR3 bases are TGTGCCATCGGCCTCGCCCAGCGGGGATATGAGACCCAGTACTTC. Its translation: CAIGLAQRGYETQYF.